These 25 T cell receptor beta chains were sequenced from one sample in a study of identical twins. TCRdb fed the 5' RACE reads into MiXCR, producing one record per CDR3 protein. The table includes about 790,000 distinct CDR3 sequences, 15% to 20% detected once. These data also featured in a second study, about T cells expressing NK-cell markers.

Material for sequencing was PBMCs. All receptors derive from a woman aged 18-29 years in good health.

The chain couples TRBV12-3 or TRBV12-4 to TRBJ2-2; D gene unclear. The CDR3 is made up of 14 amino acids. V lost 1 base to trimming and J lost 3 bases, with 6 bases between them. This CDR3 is CASSLDLYTGELFF. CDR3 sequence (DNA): TGTGCCAGCAGTTTAGACCTTTACACCGGGGAGCTGTTTTTT.

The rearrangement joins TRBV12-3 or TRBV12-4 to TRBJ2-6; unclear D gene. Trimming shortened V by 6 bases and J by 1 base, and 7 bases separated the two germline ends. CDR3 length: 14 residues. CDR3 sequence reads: CASSSASGANVLTF. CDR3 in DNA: TGTGCCAGCAGCTCCGCTTCTGGGGCCAACGTCCTGACTTTC.

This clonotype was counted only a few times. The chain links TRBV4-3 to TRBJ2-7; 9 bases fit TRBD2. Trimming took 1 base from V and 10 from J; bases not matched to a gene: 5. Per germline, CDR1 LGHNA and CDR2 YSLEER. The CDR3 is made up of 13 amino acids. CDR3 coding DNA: TGCGCCAGCAGCCAAGCCGCGGGAGGGTACCAGTACTTC. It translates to CASSQAAGGYQYF.

In DNA, the CDR3 is TGCGCCAGCAGCCAAGATAACAGGGGGAGGGAAAAACTGTTTTTT. Translated: CASSQDNRGREKLFF. J is TRBJ1-4 and V is TRBV4-3; 8 bases agree with TRBD1. V shed 0 bases, J shed 8 bases, and the junction held 5 bases outside the gene matches. The CDR3 runs to 15 residues. CDR1 and CDR2 from the germline V gene are LGHNA and YSLEER.

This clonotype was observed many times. This chain's CDR3 is CASSQVSYNEQFF. For the CDR3, the DNA is TGTGCCAGCAGTCAGGTCAGCTACAATGAGCAGTTCTTC. This rearrangement joins TRBV12-3 or TRBV12-4 to TRBJ2-1; D remains ambiguous. Deletions cut 5 bases from V and 3 bases from J, with 8 bases between. This CDR3 spans 13 amino acids.

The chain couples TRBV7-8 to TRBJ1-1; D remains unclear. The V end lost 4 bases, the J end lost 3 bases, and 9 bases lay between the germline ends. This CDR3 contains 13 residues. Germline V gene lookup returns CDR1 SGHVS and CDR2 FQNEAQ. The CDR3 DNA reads TGTGCCAGCAGCTCCGAGCAGGACACTGAAGCTTTCTTT. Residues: CASSSEQDTEAFF. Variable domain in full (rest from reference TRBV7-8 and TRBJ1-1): GAGVSQSPRYKVAKRGQDVALRCDPISGHVSLFWYQQALGQGPEFLTYFQNEAQLDKSGLPSDRFFAERPEGSVSTLKIQRTQQEDSAVYLCASSSEQDTEAFFGQGTRLTVV.

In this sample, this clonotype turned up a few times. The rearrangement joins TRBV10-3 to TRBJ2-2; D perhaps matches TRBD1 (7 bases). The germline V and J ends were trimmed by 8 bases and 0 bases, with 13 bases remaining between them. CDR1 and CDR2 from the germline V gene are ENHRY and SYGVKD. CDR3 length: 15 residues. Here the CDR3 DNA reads TGTGCCATCTCCGGGGGACAGACGAACACCGGGGAGCTGTTTTTT. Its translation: CAISGGQTNTGELFF.

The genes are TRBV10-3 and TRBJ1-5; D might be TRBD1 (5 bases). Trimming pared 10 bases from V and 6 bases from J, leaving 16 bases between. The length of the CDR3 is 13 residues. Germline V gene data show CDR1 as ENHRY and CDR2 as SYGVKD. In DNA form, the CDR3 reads TGTGCCACCGCACTGGGGGTAGGTCAGCCCCAGCATTTT. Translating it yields CATALGVGQPQHF.

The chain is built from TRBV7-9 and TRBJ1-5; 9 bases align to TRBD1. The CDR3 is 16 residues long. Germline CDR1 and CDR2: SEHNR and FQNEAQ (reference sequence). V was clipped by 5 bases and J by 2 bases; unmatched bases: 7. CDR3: CASSRRGDRGNQPQHF. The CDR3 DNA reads TGTGCCAGCAGCCGCCGAGGGGACAGGGGCAATCAGCCCCAGCATTTT.

The CDR3: CASSRPGAASGNTIYF. CDR3 in DNA: TGTGCCAGCAGCCGACCTGGCGCGGCCTCTGGAAACACCATATATTTT. The chain carries TRBV6-1 and TRBJ1-3; D is uncertain. CDR3 length: 16 amino acids. V gave up 6 bases and J gave up 0 bases, with 15 bases separating them. Germline assignment: CDR1 MNHNS and CDR2 SASEGT.

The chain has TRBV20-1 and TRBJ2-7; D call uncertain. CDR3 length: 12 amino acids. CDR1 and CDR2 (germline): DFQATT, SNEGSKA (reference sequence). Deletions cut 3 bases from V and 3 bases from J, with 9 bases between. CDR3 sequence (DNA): TGCAGTGCTAGCTACGGCATCTACGAGCAGTACTTC. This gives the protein CSASYGIYEQYF.

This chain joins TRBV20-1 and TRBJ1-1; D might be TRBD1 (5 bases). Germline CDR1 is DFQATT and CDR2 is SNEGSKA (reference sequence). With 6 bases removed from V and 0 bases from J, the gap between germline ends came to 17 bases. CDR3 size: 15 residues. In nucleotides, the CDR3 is TGCAGTGCAAGAAGCCCAGGGACCTTGAACACTGAAGCTTTCTTT. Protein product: CSARSPGTLNTEAFF.

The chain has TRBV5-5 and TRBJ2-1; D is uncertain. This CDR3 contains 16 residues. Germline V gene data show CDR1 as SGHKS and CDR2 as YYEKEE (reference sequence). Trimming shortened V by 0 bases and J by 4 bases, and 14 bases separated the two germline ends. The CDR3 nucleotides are TGTGCCAGCAGCTTGGATCAGCCCCTCGGATACAATGAGCAGTTCTTC. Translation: CASSLDQPLGYNEQFF.

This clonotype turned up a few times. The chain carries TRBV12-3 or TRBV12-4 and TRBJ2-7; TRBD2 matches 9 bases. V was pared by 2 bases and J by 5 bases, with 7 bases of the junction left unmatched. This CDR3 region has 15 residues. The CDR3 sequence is CASSLTLAGLNEQYF. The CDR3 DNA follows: TGTGCCAGCAGTTTAACCCTAGCGGGACTGAACGAGCAGTACTTC.

CDR3 in amino acids: CASSSSGGAPDTQYF. CDR3 nucleotide sequence: TGTGCCAGCAGTTCTAGCGGGGGGGCACCAGATACGCAGTATTTT. This sequence joins TRBV6-5 and TRBJ2-3, with TRBD2 matching over 12 bases. This CDR3 spans 15 amino acids. Germline V gene lookup returns CDR1 MNHEY and CDR2 SVGAGI. Germline trimming cut 4 bases from V and 4 bases from J; bases unmatched to any gene: 3.

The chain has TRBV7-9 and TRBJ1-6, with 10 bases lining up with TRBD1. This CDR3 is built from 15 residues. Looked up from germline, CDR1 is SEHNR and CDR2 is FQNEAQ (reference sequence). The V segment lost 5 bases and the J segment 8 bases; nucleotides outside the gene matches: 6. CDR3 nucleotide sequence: TGTGCCAGCAGCCTCCAGACAGGGGGCTATTCACCCCTCCACTTT. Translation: CASSLQTGGYSPLHF.

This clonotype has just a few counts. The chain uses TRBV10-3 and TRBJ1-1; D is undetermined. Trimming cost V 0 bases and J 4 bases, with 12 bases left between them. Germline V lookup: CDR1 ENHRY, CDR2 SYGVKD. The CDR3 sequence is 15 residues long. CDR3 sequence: CAISESQALGTEAFF. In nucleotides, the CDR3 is TGTGCCATCAGTGAGTCTCAGGCGTTAGGCACTGAAGCTTTCTTT.

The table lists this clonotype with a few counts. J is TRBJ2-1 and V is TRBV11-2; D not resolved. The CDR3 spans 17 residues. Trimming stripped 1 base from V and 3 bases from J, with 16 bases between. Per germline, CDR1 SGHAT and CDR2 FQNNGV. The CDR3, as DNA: TGTGCCAGCAGCTTAGTAGTGGCCCGTCCGAACTACAATGAGCAGTTCTTC. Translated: CASSLVVARPNYNEQFF.

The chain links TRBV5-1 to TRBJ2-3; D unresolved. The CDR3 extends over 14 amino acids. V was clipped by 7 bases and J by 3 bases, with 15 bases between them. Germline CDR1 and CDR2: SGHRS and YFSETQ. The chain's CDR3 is CASHNGDETDTQYF. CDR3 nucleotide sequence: TGCGCCAGCCACAATGGGGATGAGACAGATACGCAGTATTTT.

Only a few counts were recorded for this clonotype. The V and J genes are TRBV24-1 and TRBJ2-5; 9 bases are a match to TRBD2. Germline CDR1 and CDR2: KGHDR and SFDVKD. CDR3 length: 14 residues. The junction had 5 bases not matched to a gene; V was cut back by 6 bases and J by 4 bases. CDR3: CATSWAGGPETQYF. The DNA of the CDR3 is TGTGCCACCAGTTGGGCGGGGGGGCCAGAGACCCAGTACTTC.

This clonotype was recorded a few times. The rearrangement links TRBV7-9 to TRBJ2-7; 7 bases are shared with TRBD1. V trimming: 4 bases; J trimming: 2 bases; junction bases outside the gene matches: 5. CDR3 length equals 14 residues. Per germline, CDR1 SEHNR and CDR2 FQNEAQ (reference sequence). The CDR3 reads CASSSTGLTYEQYF. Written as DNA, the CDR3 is TGTGCCAGCAGCTCGACAGGGCTTACCTACGAGCAGTACTTC.

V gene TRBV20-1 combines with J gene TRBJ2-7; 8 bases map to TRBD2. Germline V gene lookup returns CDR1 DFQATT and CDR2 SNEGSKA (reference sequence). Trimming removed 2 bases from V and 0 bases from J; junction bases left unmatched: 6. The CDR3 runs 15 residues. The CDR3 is CSARSGGASSYEQYF. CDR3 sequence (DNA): TGCAGTGCTAGATCCGGGGGGGCTAGCTCCTACGAGCAGTACTTC.

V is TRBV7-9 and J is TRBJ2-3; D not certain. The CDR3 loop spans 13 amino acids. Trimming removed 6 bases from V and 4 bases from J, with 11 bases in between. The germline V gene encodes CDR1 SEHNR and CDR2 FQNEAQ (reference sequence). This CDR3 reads CASRQSFADTQYF. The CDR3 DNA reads TGTGCCAGCAGGCAATCGTTTGCAGATACGCAGTATTTT.

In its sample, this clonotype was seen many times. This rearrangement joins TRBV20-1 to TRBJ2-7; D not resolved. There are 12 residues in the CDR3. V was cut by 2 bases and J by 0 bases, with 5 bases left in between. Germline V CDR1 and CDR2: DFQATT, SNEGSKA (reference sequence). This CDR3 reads CSARRSSYEQYF. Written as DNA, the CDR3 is TGCAGTGCTAGACGTAGCTCCTACGAGCAGTACTTC.

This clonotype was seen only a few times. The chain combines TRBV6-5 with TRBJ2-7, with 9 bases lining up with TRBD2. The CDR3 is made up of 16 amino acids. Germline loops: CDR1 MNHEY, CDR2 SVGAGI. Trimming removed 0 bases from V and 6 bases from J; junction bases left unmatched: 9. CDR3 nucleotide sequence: TGTGCCAGCAGTTACTCTCCGAGCGGGGGGCTCTTCGAGCAGTACTTC. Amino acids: CASSYSPSGGLFEQYF.